One sample yielded the 17 T cell receptor beta chains listed below, sequenced in a study of CD8 T cells in Susac syndrome. With random hexamers, about 0.5 to 1 ug RNA was reverse transcribed. TCRdb passed the immunoSEQ multiplex PCR reads through MiXCR, listing each CDR3 protein once. The sample includes approximately 170,000 distinct CDR3 sequences, about 91% of them seen just once. The sample consisted of CD4+ T cells from PBMCs. These receptors all stem from a human donor in good health.

The CDR3 nucleotides read TGCGCCAGCAGCCATGGCAGGGCGAACCTCTACGAGCAGTACTTC. Its protein product is CASSHGRANLYEQYF. The chain is built from TRBV4-1 and TRBJ2-7; D perhaps matches TRBD1 (5 bases). V shed 3 bases and J shed 3 bases, with 15 bases lying between them. CDR1 is MGHRA and CDR2 is YSYEKL in the germline V gene. The CDR3 consists of 15 residues.

The V gene is TRBV15, the J gene TRBJ2-2, with D unclear. The CDR3 is made up of 16 amino acids. V was cut by 1 base and J by 0 bases, with 9 bases left in between. Per the germline V gene, CDR1 is LNHNV and CDR2 is YYDKDF (reference sequence). Here the CDR3 reads CATSRGKGTNTGELFF. CDR3 nucleotides: TGTGCCACCAGCAGAGGTAAAGGGACGAACACCGGGGAGCTGTTTTTT.

This sequence joins TRBV29-1 and TRBJ2-1, with D possibly being TRBD1 (6 bases). The CDR3 sequence is 15 residues long. The germline gives CDR1 SQVTM, CDR2 ANQGSEA. The CDR3 protein is CSIGQGPSSYNEQFF. CDR3 DNA: TGCAGTATCGGCCAGGGGCCAAGCTCCTACAATGAGCAGTTCTTC.

The chain employs TRBV20-1 and TRBJ2-7; D is undetermined. Between the trimmed V and J ends, which lost 2 bases and 4 bases, there was a span of 6 bases. CDR3 length: 11 residues. The germline gives CDR1 DFQATT, CDR2 SNEGSKA (reference sequence). DNA of the CDR3: TGCAGTGCTAGAAAGGGATACGAGCAGTACTTC. Amino acids: CSARKGYEQYF.

The chain recombines TRBV12-3 or TRBV12-4 with TRBJ1-2; D unresolved. V lost 5 bases and J 1 base, leaving 8 bases between the germline ends. The length of the CDR3 is 13 residues. The DNA for the CDR3 is TGTGCCAGCAGTACGACGGTTAACTATGGCTACACCTTC. Protein sequence: CASSTTVNYGYTF.

A single count supports this clonotype. The rearrangement uses TRBV11-2 and TRBJ2-1; TRBD2 aligns across 8 bases. The ends lost 7 bases at V and 3 bases at J; junction bases unmatched: 11. There are 16 residues in the CDR3. The V gene's germline CDR1 is SGHAT and CDR2 FQNNGV. The CDR3 loop reads CASTPGGAANYNEQFF. DNA of the CDR3: TGTGCCAGCACCCCGGGAGGGGCCGCCAACTACAATGAGCAGTTCTTC.

The V call is TRBV2, the J call TRBJ2-3; D possibly corresponds to TRBD2 (6 bases). The CDR3 contains 16 residues. CDR1 and CDR2 from the germline V gene are SNHLY and FYNNEI. The ends were cut back, 8 bases at V and 5 bases at J, with 23 bases in the middle. CDR3 DNA sequence: TGTGCCAGCGGTGTGACGTGGGAGGTCGCTGGAGATACGCAGTATTTT. Translation: CASGVTWEVAGDTQYF.

The CDR3 DNA sequence: TGCGCCAGCAGCGGGACGGCCGGTGTGGTTGAGCAGTTCTTC. The encoded protein is CASSGTAGVVEQFF. The chain couples TRBV5-1 to TRBJ2-1; D may correspond to TRBD1 or TRBD2 (5 bases each). CDR3 length: 14 residues. The germline V and J ends were trimmed by 4 bases and 9 bases, with 17 bases remaining between them. Germline CDR1 reads SGHRS; CDR2 reads YFSETQ.

DNA for the CDR3: TGTGCCAGCAATATCATGAACACTGAAGCTTTCTTT. Translating it yields CASNIMNTEAFF. This chain joins TRBV2 and TRBJ1-1, with no clear D. V dropped 7 bases and J dropped 0 bases, with 6 bases sitting between them. Germline V gene sequence: CDR1 SNHLY, CDR2 FYNNEI. The CDR3 contains 12 residues.

This chain links TRBV12-3 or TRBV12-4 with TRBJ2-7; D might be TRBD1 (6 bases). This CDR3 is built from 15 residues. V lost 6 bases to trimming and J lost 5 bases, with 20 bases between them. The CDR3 reads CASSRPGHPDNEQYF. For the CDR3, the DNA is TGTGCCAGCAGCCGACCGGGACACCCTGATAACGAGCAGTACTTC.

This chain links TRBV30 with TRBJ1-1; tentatively, D is TRBD1 (5 bases). Germline V lookup: CDR1 GTSNPN, CDR2 SVGIG (reference sequence). V lost 1 base, J lost 4 bases, and 10 bases lay in between. The CDR3 totals 13 residues. The CDR3 nucleotides read TGTGCCTGGAGTGCCCAGGGATCCACTGAAGCTTTCTTT. It specifies CAWSAQGSTEAFF.

The gene calls are TRBV3-1 and TRBJ1-2; no definite D call. Per germline, CDR1 LGHDT and CDR2 YNNKEL (reference sequence). V shed 3 bases and J shed 4 bases, with 12 bases lying between them. This CDR3 comprises 14 residues. The CDR3 region has the DNA TGTGCCAGCAGCCACCCGGCCAGGCCCTATGGCTACACCTTC. Protein sequence: CASSHPARPYGYTF. Looking up the rest from reference TRBV3-1 and TRBJ1-2 gives the full variable domain: DTAVSQTPKYLVTQMGNDKSIKCEQNLGHDTMYWYKQDSKKFLKIMFSYNNKELIINETVPNRFSPKSPDKAHLNLHINSLELGDSAVYFCASSHPARPYGYTFGSGTRLTVV.

The chain links TRBV29-1 to TRBJ2-5; D uncertain. Germline CDR1 and CDR2: SQVTM and ANQGSEA. V dropped 7 bases and J dropped 2 bases, with 11 bases sitting between them. The CDR3 runs 12 residues. CDR3 residues: CSAMTAQETQYF. CDR3 coding DNA: TGCAGCGCCATGACTGCTCAAGAGACCCAGTACTTC.

V usage is TRBV11-2 and J usage is TRBJ2-5; D is perhaps TRBD1 (6 bases). Per the germline V gene, CDR1 is SGHAT and CDR2 is FQNNGV. CDR3 length: 13 amino acids. V was clipped by 5 bases and J by 4 bases, with 11 bases between them. The CDR3 protein is CASSVAGAETQYF. DNA of the CDR3: TGTGCCAGCAGCGTCGCAGGGGCAGAGACCCAGTACTTC.

The rearrangement links TRBV3-1 to TRBJ1-6; maybe TRBD1 (5 bases). Germline lookup yields CDR1 LGHDT and CDR2 YNNKEL (reference sequence). V was shortened by 4 bases and J by 10 bases, with 23 bases between the two germline ends. The CDR3 length is 17 residues. CDR3: CASSPSQKRGLGSPLHF. CDR3 nucleotide sequence: TGTGCCAGCAGCCCAAGTCAAAAGCGGGGACTTGGATCACCCCTCCACTTT.

The rearrangement uses TRBV13 and TRBJ2-7; a weak D match, TRBD1 (6 bases). The germline CDR1 and CDR2 sequences are PRHDT and FYEKMQ (reference sequence). The CDR3 runs 14 residues. With 0 bases removed from V and 3 bases from J, the gap between germline ends came to 9 bases. The CDR3 DNA is TGTGCCAGCAGCTTAGGCCGCAGGGGCTACGAGCAGTACTTC. Translated: CASSLGRRGYEQYF. The variable domain in full, with the rest retrieved from reference TRBV13 and TRBJ2-7, is AAGVIQSPRHLIKEKRETATLKCYPIPRHDTVYWYQQGPGQDPQFLISFYEKMQSDKGSIPDRFSAQQFSDYHSELNMSSLELGDSALYFCASSLGRRGYEQYFGPGTRLTVT.

The rearrangement links TRBV11-2 to TRBJ1-6; D is perhaps TRBD1 (5 bases). The germline CDR1 and CDR2 sequences are SGHAT and FQNNGV. The V end was cut by 5 bases, the J end by 9 bases, with 14 bases between. The CDR3 consists of 14 residues. CDR3 DNA: TGTGCCAGCAGCGGAACAGGATTCACTTCACCCCTCCACTTT. It is translated as CASSGTGFTSPLHF.